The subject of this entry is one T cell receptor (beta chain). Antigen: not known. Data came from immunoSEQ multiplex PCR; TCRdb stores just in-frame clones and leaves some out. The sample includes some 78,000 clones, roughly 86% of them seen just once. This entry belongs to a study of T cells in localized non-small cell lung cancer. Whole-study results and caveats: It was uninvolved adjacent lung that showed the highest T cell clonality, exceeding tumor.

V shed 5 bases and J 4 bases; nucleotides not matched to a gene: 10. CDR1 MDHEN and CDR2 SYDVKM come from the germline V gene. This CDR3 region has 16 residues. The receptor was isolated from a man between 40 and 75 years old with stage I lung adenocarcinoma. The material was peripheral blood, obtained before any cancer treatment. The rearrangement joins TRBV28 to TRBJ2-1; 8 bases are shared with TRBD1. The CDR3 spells CASSQRQGLGYNEQFF. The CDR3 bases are TGTGCCAGCAGTCAAAGACAGGGGCTAGGGTACAATGAGCAGTTCTTC.